The present T cell receptor beta chain was sequenced within a study of T cell responses to AZD1222 COVID-19 vaccine. Turning to the study itself: It was second doses at about 4 or about 12 weeks that were pooled. Findings and limits, study-wide: Every sample of the repertoires postdated the peak T cell response.

The table came from immunoSEQ multiplex PCR; TCRdb's copy has only in-frame clones and leaves some out. This sample has 90,000 to 95,000 clones, with roughly 90% found just once. About this clone itself: Its antigen is currently unknown.

After removal of 3 bases from V and 0 bases from J, the junction contained 2 bases not matched to a gene. The CDR3 runs 15 residues. Germline V lookup: CDR1 SGDLS, CDR2 YYNGEE. The TCR originated in an adult in good health. The genes are TRBV9 and TRBJ2-5, with 10 bases lining up with TRBD1. Sequencing used peripheral blood, obtained on day 0 of AZD1222 vaccination. The CDR3 DNA sequence: TGTGCCAGCAGCGGACAGGGGGCGGACCAAGAGACCCAGTACTTC. This sequence encodes CASSGQGADQETQYF.